The T cell receptor (beta chain) under discussion was sequenced for a study of shared clonotypes between healthy human individuals. Assay: immunoSEQ multiplex PCR; the TCRdb copy retains only in-frame clones and omits some. There are approximately 1.1 million clones in the sample; 75% to 80% occur only once, and approximately 0.5% lies in the top ten. J lost 2 bases, V lost 5 bases, and 6 bases had no gene match. CDR1 is SGHTA, CDR2 FQGTGA, per germline. This CDR3 region has 14 residues. Healthy HIV-negative adults without recent acute infections or vaccinations served as donors. The receptor was isolated from a man between 18 and 29 years old in good health. Some clones in this sample may be carry-over from other donors' samples. Sequencing input: memory CD4+ T cells from PBMCs. Subset defined: CD45RA-negative fraction. The genes are TRBV7-3 and TRBJ2-7; 7 bases match TRBD2. As DNA, the CDR3 is TGTGCCAGCAGCCCGGAGGGAGGGACCTACGAGCAGTACTTC. The encoded protein is CASSPEGGTYEQYF.